Listed below are T cell receptor beta chains from one sample, sequenced in a study of T cells in Graves' hyperthyroidism and ophthalmopathy. TCRdb re-called the multiplex PCR reads with MiXCR, one entry per CDR3 protein. This table has more than 450,000 distinct CDR3 sequences, 15% to 20% appearing once. Sequencing was done on a sample of blood. The receptors were gathered from a man aged 35-49 years with Graves' ophthalmopathy. CDR3s include the opening cysteine and the closing phenylalanine or tryptophan. A D gene is named only where the DNA matches it firmly. A clone size is listed for some rows: how often the clone was seen (once, few, many), or a class if it is expanded.

TRBJ2-7 | many | - | TRBV27 | CASSPVWSYEQYF | TGTGCCAGCAGTCCCGTGTGGAGCTACGAGCAGTACTTC
TRBJ1-5 | - | TRBD1 | TRBV28 | CASSFLPGQEMVSNQPQHF | TGTGCCAGCAGTTTCCTCCCGGGACAGGAGATGGTGAGCAATCAGCCCCAGCATTTT
TRBJ2-5 | many | - | TRBV19 | CASSGRGQTQYF | TGTGCCAGTAGTGGACGGGGCCAGACCCAGTACTTC
TRBJ1-1 | - | - | TRBV10-3 | CAISESRVGNTEAFF | TGTGCCATCAGTGAGTCAAGGGTAGGGAACACTGAAGCTTTCTTT
TRBJ2-1 | - | TRBD2 | TRBV6-2/TRBV6-3 | CASRGVGGAGYNEQFF | TGTGCCAGCAGGGGTGTCGGGGGGGCCGGATACAATGAGCAGTTCTTC
TRBJ2-2 | many | - | TRBV7-9 | CASSVTPRGAGELFF | TGTGCCAGCAGCGTCACCCCGCGAGGGGCCGGGGAGCTGTTTTTT
TRBJ2-7 | few | - | TRBV12-3/TRBV12-4 | CASTQDRFVYEQYF | TGTGCCAGCACCCAAGACAGGTTCGTCTACGAGCAGTACTTC
TRBJ2-3 | - | - | TRBV7-9 | CASRPGGSDTQYF | TGTGCCAGCAGACCTGGTGGGTCAGATACGCAGTATTTT
TRBJ2-7 | few | TRBD2 | TRBV5-1 | CASSLPGGREQYF | TGCGCCAGCAGCTTGCCGGGAGGGCGCGAGCAGTACTTC
TRBJ2-7 | few | - | TRBV29-1 | CSVYGGAPSYEQYF | TGCAGCGTTTACGGGGGTGCCCCCTCCTACGAGCAGTACTTC
TRBJ2-1 | - | - | TRBV27 | CASSLRQPTYNEQFF | TGTGCCAGCAGCCTACGACAGCCAACCTACAATGAGCAGTTCTTC
TRBJ2-1 | - | TRBD1 | TRBV4-1 | CASTPYPLGQQNEQFF | TGCGCCAGCACCCCTTACCCACTGGGACAGCAGAATGAGCAGTTCTTC
TRBJ2-7 | - | - | TRBV20-1 | CSASDKSYEQYF | TGCAGTGCCTCGGACAAATCCTACGAGCAGTACTTC
TRBJ2-5 | - | TRBD2 | TRBV2 | CASSLDPGGTQYF | TGTGCCAGCAGCCTAGACCCGGGGGGGACCCAGTACTTC
TRBJ1-1 | - | - | TRBV5-1 | CASSFPGENTEALF | TGCGCCAGCAGCTTCCCGGGGGAGAACACTGAAGCTCTCTTT